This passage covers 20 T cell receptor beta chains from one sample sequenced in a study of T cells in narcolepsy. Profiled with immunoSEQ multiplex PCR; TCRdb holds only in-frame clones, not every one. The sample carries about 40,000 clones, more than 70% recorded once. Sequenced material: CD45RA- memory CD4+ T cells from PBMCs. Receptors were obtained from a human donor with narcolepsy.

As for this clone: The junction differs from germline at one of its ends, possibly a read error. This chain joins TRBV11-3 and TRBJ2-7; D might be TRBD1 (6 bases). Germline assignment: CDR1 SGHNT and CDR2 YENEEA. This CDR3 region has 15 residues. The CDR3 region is CASSLSGWGPYEQYF. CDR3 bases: TGTGCCAGCAGCTTATCCGGGTGGGGGCCCTATGAGCAGTACTTC.

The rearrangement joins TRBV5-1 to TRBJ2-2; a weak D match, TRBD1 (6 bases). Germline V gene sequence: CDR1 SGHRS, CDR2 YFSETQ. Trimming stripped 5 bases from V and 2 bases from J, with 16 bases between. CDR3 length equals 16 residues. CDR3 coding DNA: TGCGCCAGCAGATTATCCGGGACACCCAACACCGGGGAGCTGTTTTTT. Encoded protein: CASRLSGTPNTGELFF.

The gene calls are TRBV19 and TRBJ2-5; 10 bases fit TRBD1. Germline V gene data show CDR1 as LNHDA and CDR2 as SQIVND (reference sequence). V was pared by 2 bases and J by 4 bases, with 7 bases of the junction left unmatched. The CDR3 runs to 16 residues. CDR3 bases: TGTGCCAGTAGTATAAAGGGGACAGGGGAGGGAGAGACCCAGTACTTC. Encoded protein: CASSIKGTGEGETQYF.

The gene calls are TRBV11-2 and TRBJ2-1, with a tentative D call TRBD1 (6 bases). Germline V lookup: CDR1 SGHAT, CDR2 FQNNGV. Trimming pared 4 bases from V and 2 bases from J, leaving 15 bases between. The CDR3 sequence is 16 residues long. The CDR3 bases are TGTGCCAGCAGCTCCCGAGGGGGTATTACCTACAATGAGCAGTTCTTC. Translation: CASSSRGGITYNEQFF.

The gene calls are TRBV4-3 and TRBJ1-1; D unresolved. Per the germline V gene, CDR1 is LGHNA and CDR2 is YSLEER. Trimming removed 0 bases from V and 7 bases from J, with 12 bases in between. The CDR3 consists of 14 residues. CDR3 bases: TGCGCCAGCAGCCAAGATGGTGGGGTGAGTGAAGCTTTCTTT. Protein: CASSQDGGVSEAFF.

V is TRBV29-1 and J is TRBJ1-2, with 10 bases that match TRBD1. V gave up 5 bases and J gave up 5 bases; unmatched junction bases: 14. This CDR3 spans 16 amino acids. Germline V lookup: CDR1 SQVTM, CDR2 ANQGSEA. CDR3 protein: CSVLIPSLGQGYGYTF. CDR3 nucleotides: TGCAGCGTTTTAATCCCTTCCCTGGGACAGGGGTATGGCTACACCTTC.

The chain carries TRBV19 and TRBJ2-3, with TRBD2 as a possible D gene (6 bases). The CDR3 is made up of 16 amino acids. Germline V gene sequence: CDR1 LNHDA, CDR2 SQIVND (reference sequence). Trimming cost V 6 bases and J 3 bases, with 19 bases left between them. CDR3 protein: CASRPYKGGFTDTQYF. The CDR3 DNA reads TGTGCCAGTAGACCCTACAAAGGAGGGTTTACAGATACGCAGTATTTT.

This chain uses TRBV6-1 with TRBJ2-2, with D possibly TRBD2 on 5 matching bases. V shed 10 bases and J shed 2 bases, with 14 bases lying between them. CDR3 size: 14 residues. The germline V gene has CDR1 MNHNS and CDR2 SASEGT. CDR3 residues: CATRGSLNTGELFF. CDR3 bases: TGTGCCACCCGAGGGTCCTTAAACACCGGGGAGCTGTTTTTT.

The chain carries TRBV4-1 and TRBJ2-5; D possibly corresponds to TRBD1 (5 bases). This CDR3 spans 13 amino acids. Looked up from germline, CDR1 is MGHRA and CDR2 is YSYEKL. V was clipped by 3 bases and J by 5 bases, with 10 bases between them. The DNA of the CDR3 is TGCGCCAGCAGCCAGTGGGGCCGTGAGACCCAGTACTTC. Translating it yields CASSQWGRETQYF.

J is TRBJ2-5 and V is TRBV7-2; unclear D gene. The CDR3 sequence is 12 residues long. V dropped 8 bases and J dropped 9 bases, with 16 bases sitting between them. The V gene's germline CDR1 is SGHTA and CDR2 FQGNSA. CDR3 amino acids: CASAFRGGAQYF. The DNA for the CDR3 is TGTGCCAGCGCGTTCCGAGGTGGGGCCCAGTACTTC. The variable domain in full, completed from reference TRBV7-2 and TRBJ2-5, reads GAGVSQSPSNKVTEKGKDVELRCDPISGHTALYWYRQSLGQGLEFLIYFQGNSAPDKSGLPSDRFSAERTGGSVSTLTIQRTQQEDSAVYLCASAFRGGAQYFGPGTRLLVL.

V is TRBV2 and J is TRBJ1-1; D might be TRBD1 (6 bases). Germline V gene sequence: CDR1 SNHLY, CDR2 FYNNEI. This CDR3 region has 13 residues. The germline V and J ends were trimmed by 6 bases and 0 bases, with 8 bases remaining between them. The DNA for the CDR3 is TGTGCCAGCAGGGCAGGGGTGAACACTGAAGCTTTCTTT. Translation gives CASRAGVNTEAFF.

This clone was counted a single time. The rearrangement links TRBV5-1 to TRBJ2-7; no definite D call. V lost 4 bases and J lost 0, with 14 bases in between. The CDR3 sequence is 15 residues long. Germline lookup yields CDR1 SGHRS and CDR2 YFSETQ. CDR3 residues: CASSPSLKASYEQYF. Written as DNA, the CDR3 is TGCGCCAGCAGCCCCTCCTTGAAGGCCTCCTACGAGCAGTACTTC. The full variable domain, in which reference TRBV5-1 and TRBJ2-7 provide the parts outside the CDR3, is KAGVTQTPRYLIKTRGQQVTLSCSPISGHRSVSWYQQTPGQGLQFLFEYFSETQRNKGNFPGRFSGRQFSNSRSEMNVSTLELGDSALYLCASSPSLKASYEQYFGPGTRLTVT.

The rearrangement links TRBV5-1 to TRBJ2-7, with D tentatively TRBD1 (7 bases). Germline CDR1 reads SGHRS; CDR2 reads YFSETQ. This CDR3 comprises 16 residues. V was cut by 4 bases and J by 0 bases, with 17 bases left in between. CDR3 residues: CASSPGGGAYSYEQYF. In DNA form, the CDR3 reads TGCGCCAGCAGCCCCGGAGGGGGCGCATACTCCTACGAGCAGTACTTC.

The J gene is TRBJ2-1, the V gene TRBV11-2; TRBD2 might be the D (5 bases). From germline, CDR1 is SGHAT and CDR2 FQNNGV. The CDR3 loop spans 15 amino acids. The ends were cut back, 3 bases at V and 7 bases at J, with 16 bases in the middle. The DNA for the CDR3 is TGTGCCAGCAGCTTGTCCGACGGGGTACGAAATGAGCAGTTCTTC. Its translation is CASSLSDGVRNEQFF.

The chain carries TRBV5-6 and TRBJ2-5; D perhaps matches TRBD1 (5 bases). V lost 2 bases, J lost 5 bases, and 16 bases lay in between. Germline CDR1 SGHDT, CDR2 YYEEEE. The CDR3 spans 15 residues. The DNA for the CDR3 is TGTGCCAGCAGCTTCAATCAGGGCGCCGGGGAGACCCAGTACTTC. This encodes CASSFNQGAGETQYF.

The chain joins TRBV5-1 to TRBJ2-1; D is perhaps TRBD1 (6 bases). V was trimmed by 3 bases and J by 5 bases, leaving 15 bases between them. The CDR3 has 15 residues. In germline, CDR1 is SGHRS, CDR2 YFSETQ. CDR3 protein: CASSSQGSTDNEQFF. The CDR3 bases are TGCGCCAGCAGCTCACAGGGATCTACGGACAATGAGCAGTTCTTC.

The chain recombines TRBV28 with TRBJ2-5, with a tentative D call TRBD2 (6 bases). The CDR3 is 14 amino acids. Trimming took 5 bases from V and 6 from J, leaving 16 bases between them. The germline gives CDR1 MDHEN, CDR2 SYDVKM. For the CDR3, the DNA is TGTGCCAGCAGTCCCCCGCAGGGCGGGAAGACCCAGTACTTC. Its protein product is CASSPPQGGKTQYF.

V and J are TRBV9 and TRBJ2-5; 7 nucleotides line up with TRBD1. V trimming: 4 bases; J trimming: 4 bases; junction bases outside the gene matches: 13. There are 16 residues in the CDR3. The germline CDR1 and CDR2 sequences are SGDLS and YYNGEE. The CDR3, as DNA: TGTGCCAGCAGCTCGACTCCGACAGGGATGCGAGAGACCCAGTACTTC. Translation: CASSSTPTGMRETQYF.

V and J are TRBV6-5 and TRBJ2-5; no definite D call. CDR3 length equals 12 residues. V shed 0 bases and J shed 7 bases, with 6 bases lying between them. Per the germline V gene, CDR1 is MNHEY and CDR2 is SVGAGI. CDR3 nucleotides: TGTGCCAGCAGTTACTCCTCCGGGACCCAGTACTTC. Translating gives CASSYSSGTQYF.

CDR3 sequence reads: CAWSVGGGINQPQHF. CDR3 sequence (DNA): TGTGCCTGGAGTGTAGGGGGGGGCATAAATCAGCCCCAGCATTTT. This chain uses TRBV30 with TRBJ1-5, with D perhaps TRBD1 (6 bases). CDR3 length: 15 residues. Per germline, CDR1 GTSNPN and CDR2 SVGIG (reference sequence). V was shortened by 0 bases and J by 4 bases, with 13 bases between the two germline ends.